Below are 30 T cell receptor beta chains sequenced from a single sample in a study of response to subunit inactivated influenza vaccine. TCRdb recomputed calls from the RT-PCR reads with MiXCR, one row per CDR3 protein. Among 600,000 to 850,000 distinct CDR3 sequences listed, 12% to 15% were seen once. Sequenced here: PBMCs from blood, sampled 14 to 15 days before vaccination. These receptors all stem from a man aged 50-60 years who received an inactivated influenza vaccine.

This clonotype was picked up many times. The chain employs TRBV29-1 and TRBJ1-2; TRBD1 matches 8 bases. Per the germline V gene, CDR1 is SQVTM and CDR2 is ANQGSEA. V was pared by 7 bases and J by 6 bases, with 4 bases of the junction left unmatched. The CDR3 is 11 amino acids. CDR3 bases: TGCAGCGCCCAGGGGGCGGATGGCTACACCTTC. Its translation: CSAQGADGYTF. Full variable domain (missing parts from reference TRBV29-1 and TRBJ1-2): SAVISQKPSRDICQRGTSLTIQCQVDSQVTMMFWYRQQPGQSLTLIATANQGSEATYESGFVIDKFPISRPNLTFSTLTVSNMSPEDSSIYLCSAQGADGYTFGSGTRLTVV.

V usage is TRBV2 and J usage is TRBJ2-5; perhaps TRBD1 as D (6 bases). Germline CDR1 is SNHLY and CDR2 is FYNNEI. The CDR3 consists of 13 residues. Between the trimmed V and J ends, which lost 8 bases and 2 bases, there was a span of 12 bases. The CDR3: CASAWTVQETQYF. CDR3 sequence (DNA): TGTGCCAGCGCCTGGACAGTACAAGAGACCCAGTACTTC.

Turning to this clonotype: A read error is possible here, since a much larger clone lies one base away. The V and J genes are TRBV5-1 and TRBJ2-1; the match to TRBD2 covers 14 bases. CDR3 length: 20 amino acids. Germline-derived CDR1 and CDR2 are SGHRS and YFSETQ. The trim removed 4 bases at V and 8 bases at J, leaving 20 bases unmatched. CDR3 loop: CASSPGTSGSGWWVFDEQFF. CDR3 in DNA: TGCGCCAGCAGCCCCGGGACTAGCGGGAGTGGTTGGTGGGTCTTCGATGAGCAGTTCTTC. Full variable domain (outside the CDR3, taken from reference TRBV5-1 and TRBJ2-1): KAGVTQTPRYLIKTRGQQVTLSCSPISGHRSVSWYQQTPGQGLQFLFEYFSETQRNKGNFPGRFSGRQFSNSRSEMNVSTLELGDSALYLCASSPGTSGSGWWVFDEQFFGPGTRLTVL.

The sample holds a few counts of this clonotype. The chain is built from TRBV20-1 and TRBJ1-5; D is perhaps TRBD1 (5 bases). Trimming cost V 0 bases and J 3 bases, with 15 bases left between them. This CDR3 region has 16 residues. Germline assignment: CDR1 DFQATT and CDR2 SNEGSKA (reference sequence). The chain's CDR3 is CSARDARTPDNQPQHF. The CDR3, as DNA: TGCAGTGCTAGAGATGCTAGGACACCCGACAATCAGCCCCAGCATTTT.

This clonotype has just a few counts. The CDR3 nucleotides read TGCAGTGCTAACCCGGCAGACAGGGGCTTTTCCTATGGCTACACCTTC. It yields the protein CSANPADRGFSYGYTF. The genes are TRBV20-1 and TRBJ1-2, with 8 bases fitting TRBD1. The CDR3 loop spans 16 amino acids. V shed 4 bases and J 4 bases; nucleotides not matched to a gene: 14. In germline, CDR1 is DFQATT, CDR2 SNEGSKA (reference sequence).

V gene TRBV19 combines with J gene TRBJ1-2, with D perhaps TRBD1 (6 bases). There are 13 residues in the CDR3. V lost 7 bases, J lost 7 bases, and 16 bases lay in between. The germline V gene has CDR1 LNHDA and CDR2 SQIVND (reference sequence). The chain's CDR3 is CASIGQGFSGYTF. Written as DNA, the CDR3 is TGTGCCAGTATTGGGCAGGGGTTTTCTGGCTACACCTTC. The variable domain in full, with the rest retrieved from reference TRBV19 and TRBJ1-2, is DGGITQSPKYLFRKEGQNVTLSCEQNLNHDAMYWYRQDPGQGLRLIYYSQIVNDFQKGDIAEGYSVSREKKESFPLTVTSAQKNPTAFYLCASIGQGFSGYTFGSGTRLTVV.

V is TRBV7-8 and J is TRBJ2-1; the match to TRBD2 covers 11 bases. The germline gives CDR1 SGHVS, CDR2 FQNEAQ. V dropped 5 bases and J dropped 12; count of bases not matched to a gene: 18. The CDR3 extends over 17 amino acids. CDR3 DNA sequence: TGTGCCAGCAGCGTCGAGACTAGCGGGAATCGTGTTATGCGGCAGTTCTTC. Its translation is CASSVETSGNRVMRQFF.

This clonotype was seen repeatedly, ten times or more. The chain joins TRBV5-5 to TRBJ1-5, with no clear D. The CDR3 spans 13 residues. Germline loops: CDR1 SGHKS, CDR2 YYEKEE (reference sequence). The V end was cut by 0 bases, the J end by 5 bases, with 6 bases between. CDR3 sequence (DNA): TGTGCCAGCAGCTTGGTCGCAGATCAGCCCCAGCATTTT. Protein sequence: CASSLVADQPQHF. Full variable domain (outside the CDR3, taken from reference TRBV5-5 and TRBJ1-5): DAGVTQSPTHLIKTRGQQVTLRCSPISGHKSVSWYQQVLGQGPQFIFQYYEKEERGRGNFPDRFSARQFPNYSSELNVNALLLGDSALYLCASSLVADQPQHFGDGTRLSIL.

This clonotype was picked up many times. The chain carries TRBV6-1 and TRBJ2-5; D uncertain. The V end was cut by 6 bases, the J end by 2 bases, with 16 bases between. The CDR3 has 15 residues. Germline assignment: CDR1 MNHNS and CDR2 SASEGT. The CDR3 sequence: CASSQPHAKQETQYF. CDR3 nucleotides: TGTGCCAGCAGCCAACCACACGCTAAGCAAGAGACCCAGTACTTC.

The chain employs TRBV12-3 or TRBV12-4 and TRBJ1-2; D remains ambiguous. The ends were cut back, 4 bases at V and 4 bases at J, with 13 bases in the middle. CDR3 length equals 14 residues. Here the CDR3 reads CASSSSGVPYGYTF. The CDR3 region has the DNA TGTGCCAGCAGTTCCTCGGGCGTGCCCTATGGCTACACCTTC.

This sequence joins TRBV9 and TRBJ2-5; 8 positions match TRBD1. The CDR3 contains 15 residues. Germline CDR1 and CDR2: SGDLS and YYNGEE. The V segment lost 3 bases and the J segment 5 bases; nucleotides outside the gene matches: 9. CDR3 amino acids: CASSADRGGRETQYF. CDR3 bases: TGTGCCAGCAGCGCCGACAGGGGAGGTAGGGAGACCCAGTACTTC.

The CDR3 DNA is TGCAGTGCTAGAGCGCTTAGACTAGCGGGCGGATACGAGCAGTACTTC. Protein product: CSARALRLAGGYEQYF. The J gene is TRBJ2-7, the V gene TRBV20-1; 10 nucleotides line up with TRBD2. The J segment lost 4 bases and the V segment lost 1 base, leaving 10 bases of the junction unmatched. The CDR3 has 16 amino acids. CDR1 DFQATT and CDR2 SNEGSKA come from the germline V gene (reference sequence).

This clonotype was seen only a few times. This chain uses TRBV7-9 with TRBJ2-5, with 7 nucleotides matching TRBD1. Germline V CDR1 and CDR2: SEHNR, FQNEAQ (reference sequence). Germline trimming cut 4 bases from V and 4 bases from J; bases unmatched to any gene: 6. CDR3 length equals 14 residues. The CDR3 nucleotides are TGTGCCAGCAGCTCTCACAGGGGCCGAGAGACCCAGTACTTC. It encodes CASSSHRGRETQYF.

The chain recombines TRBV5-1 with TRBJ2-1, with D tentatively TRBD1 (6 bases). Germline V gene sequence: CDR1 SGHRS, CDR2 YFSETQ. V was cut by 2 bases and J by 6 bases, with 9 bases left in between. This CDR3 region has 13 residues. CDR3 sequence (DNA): TGCGCCAGCAGCTTCCGGGACACCAATGAGCAGTTCTTC. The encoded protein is CASSFRDTNEQFF.

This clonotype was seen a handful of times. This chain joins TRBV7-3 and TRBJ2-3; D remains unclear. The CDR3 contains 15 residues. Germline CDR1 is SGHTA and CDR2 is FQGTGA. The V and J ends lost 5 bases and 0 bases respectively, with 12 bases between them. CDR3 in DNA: TGTGCCAGCAGCGACCGTCTAACTAGCACAGATACGCAGTATTTT. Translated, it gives CASSDRLTSTDTQYF.

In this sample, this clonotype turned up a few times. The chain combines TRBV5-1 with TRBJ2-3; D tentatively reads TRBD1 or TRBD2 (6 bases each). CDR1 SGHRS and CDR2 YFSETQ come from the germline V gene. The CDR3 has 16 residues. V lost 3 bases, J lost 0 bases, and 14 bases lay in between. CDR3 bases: TGCGCCAGCAGCTCATCCCCGGGGGCTAGCACAGATACGCAGTATTTT. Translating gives CASSSSPGASTDTQYF.

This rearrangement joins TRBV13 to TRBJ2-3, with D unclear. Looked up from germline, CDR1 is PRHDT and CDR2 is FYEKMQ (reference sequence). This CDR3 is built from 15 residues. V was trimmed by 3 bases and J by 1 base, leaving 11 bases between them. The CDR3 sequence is CASSLKGSGTDTQYF. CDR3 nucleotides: TGTGCCAGCAGCTTGAAGGGTTCCGGCACAGATACGCAGTATTTT.

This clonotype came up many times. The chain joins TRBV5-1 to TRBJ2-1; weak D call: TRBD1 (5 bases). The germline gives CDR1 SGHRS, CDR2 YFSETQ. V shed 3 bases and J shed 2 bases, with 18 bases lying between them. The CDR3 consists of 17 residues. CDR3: CASSSLPPDSTYNEQFF. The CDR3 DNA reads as TGCGCCAGCAGCTCCCTACCCCCCGACAGTACCTACAATGAGCAGTTCTTC. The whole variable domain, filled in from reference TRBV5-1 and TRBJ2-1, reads KAGVTQTPRYLIKTRGQQVTLSCSPISGHRSVSWYQQTPGQGLQFLFEYFSETQRNKGNFPGRFSGRQFSNSRSEMNVSTLELGDSALYLCASSSLPPDSTYNEQFFGPGTRLTVL.

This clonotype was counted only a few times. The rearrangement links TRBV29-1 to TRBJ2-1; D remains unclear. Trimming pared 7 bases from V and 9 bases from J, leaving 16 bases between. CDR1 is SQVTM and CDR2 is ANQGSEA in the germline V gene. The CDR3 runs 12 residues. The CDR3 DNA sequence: TGCAGCGCCCACACACTCGCGACTGAGCAGTTCTTC. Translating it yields CSAHTLATEQFF.

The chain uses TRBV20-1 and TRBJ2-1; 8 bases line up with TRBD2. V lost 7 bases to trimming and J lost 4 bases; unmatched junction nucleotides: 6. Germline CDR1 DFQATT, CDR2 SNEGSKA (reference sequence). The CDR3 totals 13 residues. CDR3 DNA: TGCAGTGTGATGGCGGGGGGATACAATGAGCAGTTCTTC. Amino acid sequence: CSVMAGGYNEQFF.

The CDR3 loop is CASIPYGAGRAFF. Here the CDR3 DNA reads TGTGCCAGCATACCCTACGGGGCAGGGAGGGCTTTCTTT. The V and J genes are TRBV6-1 and TRBJ1-1, with D possibly matching TRBD1 (5 bases). CDR3 length equals 13 residues. Germline V gene data show CDR1 as MNHNS and CDR2 as SASEGT. V was pared by 7 bases and J by 11 bases, with 20 bases between.

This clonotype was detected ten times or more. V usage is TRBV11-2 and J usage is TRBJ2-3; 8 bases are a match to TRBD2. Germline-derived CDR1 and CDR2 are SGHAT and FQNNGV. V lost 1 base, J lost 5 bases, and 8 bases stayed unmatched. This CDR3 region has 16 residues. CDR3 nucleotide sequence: TGTGCCAGCAGCTTAGGCCTGTGGACTAGCTTAGATACGCAGTATTTT. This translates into CASSLGLWTSLDTQYF.

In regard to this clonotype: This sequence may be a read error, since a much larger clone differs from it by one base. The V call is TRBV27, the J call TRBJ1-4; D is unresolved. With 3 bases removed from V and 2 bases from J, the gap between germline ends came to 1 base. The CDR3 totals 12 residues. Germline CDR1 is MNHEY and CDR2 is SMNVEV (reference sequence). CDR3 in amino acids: CASSFTNEKLFF. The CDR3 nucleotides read TGTGCCAGCAGTTTCACTAATGAAAAACTGTTTTTT.

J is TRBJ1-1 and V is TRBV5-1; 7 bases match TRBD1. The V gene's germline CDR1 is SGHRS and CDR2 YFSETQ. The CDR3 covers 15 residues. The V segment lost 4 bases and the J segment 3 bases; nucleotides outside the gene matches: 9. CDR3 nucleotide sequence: TGCGCCAGCAGCCCGACAGGGATCGGGTACACTGAAGCTTTCTTT. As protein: CASSPTGIGYTEAFF.

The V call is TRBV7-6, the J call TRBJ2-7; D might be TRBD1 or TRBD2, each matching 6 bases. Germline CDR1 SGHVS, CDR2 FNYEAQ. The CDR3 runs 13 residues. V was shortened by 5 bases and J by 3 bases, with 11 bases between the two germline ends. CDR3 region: CASSPRDNYEQYF. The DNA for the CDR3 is TGTGCCAGCAGCCCGCGGGACAACTACGAGCAGTACTTC.

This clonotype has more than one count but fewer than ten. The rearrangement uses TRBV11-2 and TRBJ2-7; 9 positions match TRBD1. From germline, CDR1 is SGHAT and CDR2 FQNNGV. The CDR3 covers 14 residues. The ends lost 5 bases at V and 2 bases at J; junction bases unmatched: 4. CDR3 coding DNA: TGTGCCAGCAGCCGGGACAGGGTGGCCTACGAGCAGTACTTC. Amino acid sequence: CASSRDRVAYEQYF.

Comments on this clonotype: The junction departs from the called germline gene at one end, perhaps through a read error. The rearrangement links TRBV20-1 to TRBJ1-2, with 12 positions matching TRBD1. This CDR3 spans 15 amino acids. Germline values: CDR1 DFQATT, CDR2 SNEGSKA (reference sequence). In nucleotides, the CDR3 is TGCTGTGCTAGGAACCGGGACAGGGGGCTCGATGGCTACACCTTC. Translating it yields CCARNRDRGLDGYTF.

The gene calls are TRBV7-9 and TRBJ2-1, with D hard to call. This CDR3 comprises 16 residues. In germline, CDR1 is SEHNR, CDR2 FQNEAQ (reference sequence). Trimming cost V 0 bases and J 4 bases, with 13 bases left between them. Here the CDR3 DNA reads TGTGCCAGCAGCTTAGCGATGGGCATCGGGTACAATGAGCAGTTCTTC. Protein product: CASSLAMGIGYNEQFF.

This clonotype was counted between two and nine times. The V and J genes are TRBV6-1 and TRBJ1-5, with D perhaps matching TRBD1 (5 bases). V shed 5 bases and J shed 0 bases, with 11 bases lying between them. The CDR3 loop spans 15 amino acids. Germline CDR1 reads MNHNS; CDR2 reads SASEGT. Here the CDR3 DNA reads TGTGCCAGCAGTCGGGACCCAAATAGCAATCAGCCCCAGCATTTT. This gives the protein CASSRDPNSNQPQHF.

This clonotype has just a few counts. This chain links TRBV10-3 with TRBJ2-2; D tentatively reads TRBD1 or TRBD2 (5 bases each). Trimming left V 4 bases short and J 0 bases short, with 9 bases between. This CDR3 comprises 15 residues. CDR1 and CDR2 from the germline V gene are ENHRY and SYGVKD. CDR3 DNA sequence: TGTGCCATCAGTGGGGGGACCGCGAACACCGGGGAGCTGTTTTTT. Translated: CAISGGTANTGELFF.